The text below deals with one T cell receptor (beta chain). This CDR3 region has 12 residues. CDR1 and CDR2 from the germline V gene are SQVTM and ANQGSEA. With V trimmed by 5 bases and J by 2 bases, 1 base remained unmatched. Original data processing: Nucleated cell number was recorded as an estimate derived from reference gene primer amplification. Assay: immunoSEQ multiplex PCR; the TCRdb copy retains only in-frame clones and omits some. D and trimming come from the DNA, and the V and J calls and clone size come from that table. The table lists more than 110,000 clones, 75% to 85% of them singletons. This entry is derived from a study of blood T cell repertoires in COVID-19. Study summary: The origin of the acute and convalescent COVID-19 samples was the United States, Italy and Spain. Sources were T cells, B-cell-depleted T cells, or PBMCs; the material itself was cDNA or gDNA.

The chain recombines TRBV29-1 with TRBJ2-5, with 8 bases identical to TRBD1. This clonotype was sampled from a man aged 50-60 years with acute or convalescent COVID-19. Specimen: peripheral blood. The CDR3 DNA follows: TGCAGCGTTAGGACAGGGCAAGAGACCCAGTACTTC. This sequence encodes CSVRTGQETQYF.